These 8 T cell receptor beta chains came from one sample sequenced in a study of cytomegalovirus exposure and HLA in healthy donors. Clones were read by immunoSEQ multiplex PCR, and TCRdb kept only the in-frame ones, dropping some. The data show hundreds of thousands of clones, roughly 83% seen once. Sequencing input: PBMCs. All receptors come from a woman in her twenties or thirties in good health and CMV-seropositive.

V is TRBV6-5 and J is TRBJ1-1; D perhaps matches TRBD1 (5 bases). Germline CDR1 is MNHEY and CDR2 is SVGAGI. The CDR3 loop spans 13 amino acids. The ends were cut back, 6 bases at V and 5 bases at J, with 13 bases in the middle. The CDR3 sequence is CASSPAGVTEAFF. The CDR3 coding sequence is TGTGCCAGCAGCCCCGCGGGGGTTACTGAAGCTTTCTTT.

This clone was counted a single time. This CDR3 reads CASSFQGARPQETQYF. In nucleotides, the CDR3 is TGTGCCAGCAGCTTCCAGGGGGCCCGACCCCAAGAGACCCAGTACTTC. This rearrangement joins TRBV11-2 to TRBJ2-5; 8 positions match TRBD1. The germline V gene has CDR1 SGHAT and CDR2 FQNNGV. The CDR3 sequence is 16 residues long. J gave up 1 base and V 3 bases, and 7 bases lay outside the gene matches.

The chain has TRBV28 and TRBJ2-1; 8 positions agree with TRBD2. The CDR3 is made up of 16 amino acids. The V segment lost 6 bases and the J segment 7 bases; nucleotides outside the gene matches: 14. The germline V gene encodes CDR1 MDHEN and CDR2 SYDVKM. The CDR3 spells CASSPREGRVVNEQFF. CDR3 sequence (DNA): TGTGCCAGCAGCCCCCGGGAGGGGAGGGTAGTGAATGAGCAGTTCTTC.

The chain links TRBV5-6 to TRBJ2-7; 12 nucleotides match TRBD1. The CDR3 runs 15 residues. The ends lost 4 bases at V and 0 bases at J; junction bases unmatched: 2. CDR1 and CDR2 from the germline V gene are SGHDT and YYEEEE. The CDR3 nucleotides are TGTGCCAGCAGCCCGGGACAGGGGGCCTCCTACGAGCAGTACTTC. This codes for CASSPGQGASYEQYF.

This chain uses TRBV19 with TRBJ1-2; 7 positions match TRBD1. The CDR3 contains 13 residues. The V and J ends lost 8 bases and 4 bases, in that order; junction bases with no gene match: 7. Germline V gene data show CDR1 as LNHDA and CDR2 as SQIVND (reference sequence). CDR3 DNA: TGTGCCAGTGGCCGGGACAGCTCCTATGGCTACACCTTC. Protein: CASGRDSSYGYTF. Full variable domain (outside the CDR3, taken from reference TRBV19 and TRBJ1-2): DGGITQSPKYLFRKEGQNVTLSCEQNLNHDAMYWYRQDPGQGLRLIYYSQIVNDFQKGDIAEGYSVSREKKESFPLTVTSAQKNPTAFYLCASGRDSSYGYTFGSGTRLTVV.

J is TRBJ1-1 and V is TRBV5-1, with D perhaps TRBD1 (5 bases). Trimming took 0 bases from V and 0 from J, leaving 9 bases between them. Germline CDR1 SGHRS, CDR2 YFSETQ. The CDR3 totals 15 residues. This CDR3 reads CASSLAGLLNTEAFF. Here the CDR3 DNA reads TGCGCCAGCAGCTTGGCGGGACTCCTGAACACTGAAGCTTTCTTT.

The rearrangement joins TRBV29-1 to TRBJ1-1; TRBD1 might be the D (6 bases). Germline V lookup: CDR1 SQVTM, CDR2 ANQGSEA. Trimming took 6 bases from V and 2 from J, leaving 13 bases between them. This CDR3 has 13 amino acids. CDR3 in amino acids: CSVKDRSNTEAFF. As DNA, the CDR3 is TGCAGCGTCAAGGACAGATCAAACACTGAAGCTTTCTTT.

This chain uses TRBV18 with TRBJ2-1, with 9 positions matching TRBD1. The germline V gene encodes CDR1 KGHSH and CDR2 LQKENI. The V and J ends lost 6 bases and 1 base, in that order; junction bases with no gene match: 4. The CDR3 covers 15 residues. The CDR3 loop reads CASSLGTGSYNEQFF. CDR3 in DNA: TGTGCCAGCTCTCTCGGGACAGGGTCCTACAATGAGCAGTTCTTC.